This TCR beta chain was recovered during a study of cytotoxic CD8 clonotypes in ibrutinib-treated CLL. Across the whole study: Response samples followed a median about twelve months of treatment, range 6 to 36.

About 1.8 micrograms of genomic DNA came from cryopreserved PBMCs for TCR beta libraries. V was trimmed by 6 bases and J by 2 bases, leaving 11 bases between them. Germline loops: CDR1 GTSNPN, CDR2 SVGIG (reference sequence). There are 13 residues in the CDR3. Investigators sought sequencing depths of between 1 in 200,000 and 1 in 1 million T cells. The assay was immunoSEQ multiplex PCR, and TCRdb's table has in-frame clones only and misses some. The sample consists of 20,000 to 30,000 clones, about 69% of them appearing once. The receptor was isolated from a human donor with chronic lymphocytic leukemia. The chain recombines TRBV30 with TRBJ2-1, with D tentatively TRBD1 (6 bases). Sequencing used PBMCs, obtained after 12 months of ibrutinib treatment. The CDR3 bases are TGTGCCTGTCCCAGGGGAGCCTACAATGAGCAGTTCTTC. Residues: CACPRGAYNEQFF.